The 27 T cell receptor beta chains below were found in one sample sequenced in a study of T cells in Graves' hyperthyroidism and ophthalmopathy. Authors of the study amplified TCR beta CDR3 regions from RNA transcripts. In the first-round RT-PCR of the TCR CDR3, the HTBI primer set was used. TCRdb called the multiplex PCR reads again in MiXCR, with one record for every CDR3 protein. The sample includes around 520,000 distinct CDR3 sequences, approximately 15% of them seen just once. The sequenced sample was blood. Source of these receptors: a woman aged 18-29 years with Graves' hyperthyroidism.

This clonotype was picked up many times. The CDR3 is CASSPAGGLYGYTF. The DNA of the CDR3 is TGTGCCAGCAGTCCTGCGGGGGGCCTCTATGGCTACACCTTC. The rearrangement links TRBV12-3 or TRBV12-4 to TRBJ1-2; a weak D match, TRBD1 (6 bases). The ends were cut back, 5 bases at V and 4 bases at J, with 14 bases in the middle. The CDR3 spans 14 residues.

This clonotype was counted at least ten times. This chain links TRBV12-3 or TRBV12-4 with TRBJ2-5; TRBD1 agrees at 8 bases. Germline trimming cut 6 bases from V and 5 bases from J; bases unmatched to any gene: 8. The CDR3 has 14 residues. CDR3 sequence (DNA): TGTGCCAGCAGGGGGGACAGGAGGGGCGAGACCCAGTACTTC. Its translation is CASRGDRRGETQYF.

The table lists this clonotype with a few counts. This chain links TRBV9 with TRBJ1-2, with 7 bases identical to TRBD1. Germline V gives CDR1 SGDLS, CDR2 YYNGEE. The CDR3 spans 15 residues. J lost 2 bases, V lost 0 bases, and 4 bases had no gene match. CDR3 sequence: CASSVARGQNYGYTF. The CDR3 region has the DNA TGTGCCAGCAGCGTAGCTAGGGGACAGAACTATGGCTACACCTTC.

This clonotype was seen repeatedly, ten times or more. The chain recombines TRBV12-3 or TRBV12-4 with TRBJ1-2; D remains ambiguous. The V gene lost 1 base and the J gene lost 2 bases, with 8 bases spanning the gap. This CDR3 comprises 14 residues. CDR3 residues: CASSLGQLNYGYTF. Written as DNA, the CDR3 is TGTGCCAGCAGTTTAGGGCAGCTCAACTATGGCTACACCTTC.

The chain couples TRBV7-8 to TRBJ2-4; D is perhaps TRBD2 (6 bases). Trimming stripped 4 bases from V and 8 bases from J, with 18 bases between. The CDR3 extends over 15 amino acids. Germline CDR1 reads SGHVS; CDR2 reads FQNEAQ. CDR3 region: CASSSPDGGEDIQYF. CDR3 nucleotide sequence: TGTGCCAGCAGCTCCCCGGACGGGGGTGAGGACATTCAGTACTTC.

The rearrangement links TRBV6-1 to TRBJ1-5; tentatively, D is TRBD1 (5 bases). V lost 2 bases and J lost 8, with 10 bases in between. Germline V gene lookup returns CDR1 MNHNS and CDR2 SASEGT. CDR3 length: 13 residues. The CDR3, as DNA: TGTGCCAGCAGTGAACTCAGGGAAAAGCCCCAGCATTTT. Residues: CASSELREKPQHF.

The J gene is TRBJ1-1, the V gene TRBV25-1; D unresolved. CDR1 and CDR2 (germline): MGHDK, SYGVNS. CDR3 size: 16 residues. V was cut by 3 bases and J by 3 bases, with 17 bases left in between. The CDR3 sequence: CASSEPNGRRDTEAFF. DNA of the CDR3: TGTGCCAGCAGTGAGCCCAACGGAAGGAGGGACACTGAAGCTTTCTTT. Based on the CDR3 plus reference TRBV25-1 and TRBJ1-1, the full variable domain is EADIYQTPRYLVIGTGKKITLECSQTMGHDKMYWYQQDPGMELHLIHYSYGVNSTEKGDLSSESTVSRIRTEHFPLTLESARPSHTSQYLCASSEPNGRRDTEAFFGQGTRLTVV.

The sample holds many counts of this clonotype. V gene TRBV12-3 or TRBV12-4 combines with J gene TRBJ2-7, with D unclear. Trimming left V 3 bases short and J 4 bases short, with 4 bases between. The length of the CDR3 is 11 residues. The CDR3: CASSFGYEQYV. Written as DNA, the CDR3 is TGTGCCAGCAGTTTTGGATACGAGCAGTACGTC.

This clonotype showed up many times. The genes are TRBV6-6 and TRBJ2-7, with D tentatively TRBD1 (6 bases). CDR1 and CDR2 from the germline V gene are MNHNY and SVGAGI (reference sequence). Trimming stripped 2 bases from V and 4 bases from J, with 15 bases between. This CDR3 has 15 residues. The CDR3 DNA is TGTGCCAGCAGTTACCGAAGGGGGACGCCATACGAGCAGTACTTC. Residues: CASSYRRGTPYEQYF.

The rearrangement links TRBV12-3 or TRBV12-4 to TRBJ1-5; the D is unclear. Trimming shortened V by 5 bases and J by 3 bases, and 14 bases separated the two germline ends. The CDR3 runs to 15 residues. For the CDR3, the DNA is TGTGCCAGCAGTCCCCTTCGAGGAGACAATCAGCCCCAGCATTTT. Translated: CASSPLRGDNQPQHF.

This clonotype was seen at least ten times. The genes are TRBV28 and TRBJ2-3; maybe TRBD2 (6 bases). Germline V gives CDR1 MDHEN, CDR2 SYDVKM. The CDR3 length is 15 residues. Trimming left V 8 bases short and J 2 bases short, with 17 bases between. In DNA, the CDR3 is TGTGCCAGCTTCCGGGACTCCCACCTCACAGATACGCAGTATTTT. Protein product: CASFRDSHLTDTQYF.

This clonotype has a count of ten or more. The CDR3 here is CASSLMLGAQKAFF. The DNA of the CDR3 is TGTGCCAGCAGCTTAATGCTGGGGGCGCAAAAAGCTTTCTTT. The chain links TRBV7-8 to TRBJ1-1; possibly TRBD1 for D (6 bases). Germline CDR1 SGHVS, CDR2 FQNEAQ. Between the trimmed V and J ends, which lost 2 bases and 9 bases, there was a span of 16 bases. The CDR3 loop spans 14 amino acids.

This clonotype was counted many times. The chain links TRBV27 to TRBJ1-2; D is ambiguous. This CDR3 region has 14 residues. Trimming cost V 6 bases and J 5 bases, with 16 bases left between them. Germline V CDR1 and CDR2: MNHEY, SMNVEV (reference sequence). The CDR3 bases are TGTGCCAGCAGCCCGGCCCAAAGGGAATATGGCTACACCTTC. Its translation is CASSPAQREYGYTF.

The V call is TRBV29-1, the J call TRBJ2-2; tentatively, D is TRBD1 (6 bases). CDR1 is SQVTM, CDR2 ANQGSEA, per germline. Trimming cost V 3 bases and J 0 bases, with 8 bases left between them. CDR3 length: 14 residues. The CDR3 protein is CSVDRDTNTGELFF. The CDR3 DNA is TGCAGCGTTGACAGGGACACGAACACCGGGGAGCTGTTTTTT.

This clonotype was detected ten times or more. The chain recombines TRBV20-1 with TRBJ1-2; TRBD1 aligns across 7 bases. The CDR3 contains 12 residues. Unmatched junction bases numbered 5, after V lost 3 bases and J lost 7 bases. CDR1 is DFQATT, CDR2 SNEGSKA, per germline (reference sequence). The CDR3 protein is CSASKDRVGYTF. The CDR3 nucleotides are TGCAGTGCTAGCAAAGACAGGGTTGGCTACACCTTC.

A note on this clonotype: A clone one base away is much larger, so this may be a read error. The rearrangement joins TRBV28 to TRBJ1-2, with 7 positions matching TRBD1. V was clipped by 5 bases and J by 4 bases; unmatched bases: 10. The CDR3 contains 15 residues. Germline loops: CDR1 MDHEN, CDR2 SYDVKM. The CDR3 DNA sequence: TGTGCCAGCAGTCCCCCCGGGACAGCCTCCTATGGCTACACCTTC. Encoded protein: CASSPPGTASYGYTF.

This chain uses TRBV4-1 with TRBJ2-6; 8 nucleotides agree with TRBD1. V shed 5 bases, J shed 0 bases, and the junction held 15 bases outside the gene matches. CDR3 length: 20 amino acids. The germline V gene has CDR1 MGHRA and CDR2 YSYEKL. The CDR3 region has the DNA TGCGCCAGCAGCTCCCACCCCCAGACAGGGGAACGCTCTGGGGCCAACGTCCTGACTTTC. It translates to CASSSHPQTGERSGANVLTF.

This clonotype appeared many times. J is TRBJ1-1 and V is TRBV12-5, with D unclear. The length of the CDR3 is 15 residues. Germline-derived CDR1 and CDR2 are LGHNT and FRNRAP. V was trimmed by 4 bases and J by 5 bases, leaving 17 bases between them. The CDR3 spells CASGSLDSLGTEAFF. CDR3 coding DNA: TGTGCTAGTGGTTCCTTGGATTCCCTGGGGACTGAAGCTTTCTTT.

This clonotype has more than one count but fewer than ten. The gene calls are TRBV20-1 and TRBJ1-1; 9 bases map to TRBD1. The V and J ends lost 5 bases and 4 bases, in that order; junction bases with no gene match: 14. The CDR3 loop spans 16 amino acids. Germline V gene data show CDR1 as DFQATT and CDR2 as SNEGSKA (reference sequence). In DNA, the CDR3 is TGCAGTGCTCCAGGACAGGGGACAAGTAGTGGCACTGAAGCTTTCTTT. It translates to CSAPGQGTSSGTEAFF.

This clonotype was picked up many times. The chain joins TRBV30 to TRBJ1-2; D ambiguous. CDR3 length equals 13 residues. Germline V lookup: CDR1 GTSNPN, CDR2 SVGIG (reference sequence). V was trimmed by 0 bases and J by 2 bases, leaving 7 bases between them. In DNA, the CDR3 is TGTGCCTGGAGTGTGCTTCTCAACTATGGCTACACCTTC. Encoded protein: CAWSVLLNYGYTF.

This clonotype is a singleton in its sample. The J gene is TRBJ2-1, the V gene TRBV7-9; D is perhaps TRBD1 (5 bases). The CDR3 length is 16 residues. In germline, CDR1 is SEHNR, CDR2 FQNEAQ (reference sequence). The ends were cut back, 4 bases at V and 0 bases at J, with 13 bases in the middle. CDR3 protein: CASSSQVGLSYNEQFF. CDR3 nucleotide sequence: TGTGCCAGCAGCTCCCAGGTGGGGCTCTCCTACAATGAGCAGTTCTTC. Based on the CDR3 plus reference TRBV7-9 and TRBJ2-1, the full variable domain is DTGVSQNPRHKITKRGQNVTFRCDPISEHNRLYWYRQTLGQGPEFLTYFQNEAQLEKSRLLSDRFSAERPKGSFSTLEIQRTEQGDSAMYLCASSSQVGLSYNEQFFGPGTRLTVL.

This clonotype came up many times. This chain links TRBV11-3 with TRBJ1-4, with a tentative D call TRBD1 (5 bases). V was trimmed by 8 bases and J by 10 bases, leaving 14 bases between them. Germline V CDR1 and CDR2: SGHNT, YENEEA. The CDR3 has 12 amino acids. The CDR3 nucleotides are TGTGCCAGCGGGGCCGGGGGGGGAAAACTGTTTTTT. As protein: CASGAGGGKLFF.

In this sample, this clonotype turned up many times. The chain joins TRBV5-1 to TRBJ2-7; D not certain. CDR1 is SGHRS and CDR2 is YFSETQ in the germline V gene. CDR3 length equals 13 residues. Trimming pared 1 base from V and 5 bases from J, leaving 10 bases between. CDR3 region: CASSLNLPDEQYF. The CDR3 coding sequence is TGCGCCAGCAGCTTGAACTTACCGGACGAGCAGTACTTC.

This clonotype was seen many times. The chain recombines TRBV5-1 with TRBJ2-1; D call uncertain. The V end was cut by 0 bases, the J end by 5 bases, with 9 bases between. The CDR3 spans 14 residues. Per the germline V gene, CDR1 is SGHRS and CDR2 is YFSETQ. CDR3 region: CASSLGWGDNEQFF. In DNA, the CDR3 is TGCGCCAGCAGCTTGGGGTGGGGTGACAATGAGCAGTTCTTC. The whole variable domain, remainder taken from reference TRBV5-1 and TRBJ2-1, is KAGVTQTPRYLIKTRGQQVTLSCSPISGHRSVSWYQQTPGQGLQFLFEYFSETQRNKGNFPGRFSGRQFSNSRSEMNVSTLELGDSALYLCASSLGWGDNEQFFGPGTRLTVL.

This clonotype came up many times. This sequence joins TRBV19 and TRBJ1-1; D not resolved. This CDR3 comprises 15 residues. CDR1 is LNHDA, CDR2 SQIVND, per germline (reference sequence). The V gene lost 1 base and the J gene lost 6 bases, with 15 bases spanning the gap. The CDR3 here is CASSIGLAQAPEAFF. CDR3 DNA: TGTGCCAGTAGTATAGGCCTAGCCCAGGCCCCTGAAGCTTTCTTT.

This clonotype was seen only a few times. The rearrangement links TRBV19 to TRBJ2-1; no clear D gene. The V and J ends lost 3 bases and 9 bases respectively, with 12 bases between them. Germline V gene data show CDR1 as LNHDA and CDR2 as SQIVND (reference sequence). The CDR3 totals 13 residues. This CDR3 reads CASSIFPGTEQFF. The CDR3 DNA is TGTGCCAGTAGTATCTTCCCTGGAACTGAGCAGTTCTTC.

The sample holds many counts of this clonotype. The J gene is TRBJ1-5, the V gene TRBV6-1; D is unresolved. This CDR3 is 14 amino acids long. Germline assignment: CDR1 MNHNS and CDR2 SASEGT. The V end lost 2 bases, the J end lost 1 base, and 6 bases lay between the germline ends. The CDR3 protein is CASSEWRSNQPQHF. Written as DNA, the CDR3 is TGTGCCAGCAGTGAATGGAGGAGCAATCAGCCCCAGCATTTT.